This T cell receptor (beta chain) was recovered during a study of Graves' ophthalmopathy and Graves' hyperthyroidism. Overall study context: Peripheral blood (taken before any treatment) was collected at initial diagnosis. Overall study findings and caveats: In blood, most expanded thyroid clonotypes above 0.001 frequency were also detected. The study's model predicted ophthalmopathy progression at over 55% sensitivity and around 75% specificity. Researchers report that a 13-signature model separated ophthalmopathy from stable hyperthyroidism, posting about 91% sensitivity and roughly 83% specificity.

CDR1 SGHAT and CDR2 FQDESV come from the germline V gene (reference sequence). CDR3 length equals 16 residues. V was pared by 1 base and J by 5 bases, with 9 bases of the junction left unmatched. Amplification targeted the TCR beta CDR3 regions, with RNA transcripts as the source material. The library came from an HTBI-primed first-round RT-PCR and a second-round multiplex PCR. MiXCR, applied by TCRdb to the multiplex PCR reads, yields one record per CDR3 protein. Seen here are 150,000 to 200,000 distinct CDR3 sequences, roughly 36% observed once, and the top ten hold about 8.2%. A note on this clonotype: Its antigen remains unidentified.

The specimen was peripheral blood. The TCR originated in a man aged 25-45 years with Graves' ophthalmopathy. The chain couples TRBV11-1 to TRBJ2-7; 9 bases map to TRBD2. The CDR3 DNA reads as TGTGCCAGCAGCTTAGTCGCTGCTAGCGGGATCGACGAGCAGTACTTC. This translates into CASSLVAASGIDEQYF.